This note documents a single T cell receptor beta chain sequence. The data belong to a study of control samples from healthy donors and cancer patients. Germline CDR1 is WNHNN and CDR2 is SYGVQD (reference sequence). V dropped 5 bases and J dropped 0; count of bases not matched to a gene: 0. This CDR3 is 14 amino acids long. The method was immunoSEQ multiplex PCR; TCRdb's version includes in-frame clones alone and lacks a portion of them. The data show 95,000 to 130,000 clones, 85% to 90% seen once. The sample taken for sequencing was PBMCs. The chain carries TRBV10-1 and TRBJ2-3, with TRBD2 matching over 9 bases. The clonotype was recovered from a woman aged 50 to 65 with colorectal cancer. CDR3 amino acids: CASSTSGSTDTQYF. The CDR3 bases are TGCGCCAGCAGTACTAGCGGGAGCACAGATACGCAGTATTTT.